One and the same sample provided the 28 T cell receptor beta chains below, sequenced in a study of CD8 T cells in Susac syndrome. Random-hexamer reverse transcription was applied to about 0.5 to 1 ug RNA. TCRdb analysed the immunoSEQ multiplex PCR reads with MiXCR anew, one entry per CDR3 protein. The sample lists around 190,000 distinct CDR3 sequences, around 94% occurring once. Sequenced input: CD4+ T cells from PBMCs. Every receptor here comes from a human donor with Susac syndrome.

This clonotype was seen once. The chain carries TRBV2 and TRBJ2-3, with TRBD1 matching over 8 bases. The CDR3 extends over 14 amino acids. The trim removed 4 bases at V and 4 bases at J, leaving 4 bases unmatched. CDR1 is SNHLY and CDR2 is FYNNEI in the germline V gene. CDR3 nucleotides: TGTGCCAGCAGTGGCGACAGGGGCGCAGATACGCAGTATTTT. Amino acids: CASSGDRGADTQYF.

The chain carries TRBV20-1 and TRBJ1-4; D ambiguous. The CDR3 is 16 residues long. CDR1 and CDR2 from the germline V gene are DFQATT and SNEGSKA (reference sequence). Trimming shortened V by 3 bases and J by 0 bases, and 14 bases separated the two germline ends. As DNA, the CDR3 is TGCAGTGCTAGCGGTGCAAGGGCCGCAACTAATGAAAAACTGTTTTTT. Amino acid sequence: CSASGARAATNEKLFF.

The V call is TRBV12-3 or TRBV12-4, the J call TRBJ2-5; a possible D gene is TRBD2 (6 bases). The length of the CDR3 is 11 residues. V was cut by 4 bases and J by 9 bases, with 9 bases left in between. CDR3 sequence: CASSSREAQYF. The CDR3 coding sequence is TGTGCCAGCAGTTCTAGGGAGGCCCAGTACTTC.

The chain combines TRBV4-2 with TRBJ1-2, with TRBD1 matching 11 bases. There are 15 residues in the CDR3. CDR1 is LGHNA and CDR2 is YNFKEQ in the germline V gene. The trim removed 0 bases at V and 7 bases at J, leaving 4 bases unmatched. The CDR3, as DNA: TGTGCCAGCAGCCAAGATGGACAGGGGGCGCTTGGCTACACCTTC. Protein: CASSQDGQGALGYTF.

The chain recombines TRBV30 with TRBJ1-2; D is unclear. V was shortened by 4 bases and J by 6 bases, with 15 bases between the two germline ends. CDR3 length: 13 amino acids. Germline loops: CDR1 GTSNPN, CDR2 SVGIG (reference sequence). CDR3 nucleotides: TGTGCCTGGAACCCCCACTCGATGGATGGCTACACCTTC. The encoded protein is CAWNPHSMDGYTF.

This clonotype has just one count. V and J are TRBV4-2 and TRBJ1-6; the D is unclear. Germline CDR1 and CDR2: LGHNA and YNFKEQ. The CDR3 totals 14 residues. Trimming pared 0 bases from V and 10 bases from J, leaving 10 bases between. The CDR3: CASSQDWSGSPLHF. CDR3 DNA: TGTGCCAGCAGCCAAGACTGGAGCGGCTCACCCCTCCACTTT.

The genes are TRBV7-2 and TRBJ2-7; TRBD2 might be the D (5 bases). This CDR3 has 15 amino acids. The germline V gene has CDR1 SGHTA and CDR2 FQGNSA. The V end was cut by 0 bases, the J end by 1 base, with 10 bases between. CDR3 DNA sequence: TGTGCCAGCAGCTTAGCAAGGCGGGCTTCCTACGAGCAGTACTTC. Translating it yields CASSLARRASYEQYF.

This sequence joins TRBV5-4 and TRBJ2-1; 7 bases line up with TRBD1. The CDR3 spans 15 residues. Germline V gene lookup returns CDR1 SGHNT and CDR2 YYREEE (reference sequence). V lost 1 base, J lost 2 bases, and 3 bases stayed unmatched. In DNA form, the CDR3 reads TGTGCCAGCAGCTTGACAGGGGACCCCTACAATGAGCAGTTCTTC. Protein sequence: CASSLTGDPYNEQFF.

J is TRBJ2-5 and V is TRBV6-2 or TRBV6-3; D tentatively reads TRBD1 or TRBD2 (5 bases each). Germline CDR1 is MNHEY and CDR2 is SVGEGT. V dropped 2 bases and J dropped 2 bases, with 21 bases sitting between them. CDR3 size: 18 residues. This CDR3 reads CASSYDQGTAGEQETQYF. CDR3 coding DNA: TGTGCCAGCAGTTACGATCAGGGAACCGCCGGGGAGCAAGAGACCCAGTACTTC.

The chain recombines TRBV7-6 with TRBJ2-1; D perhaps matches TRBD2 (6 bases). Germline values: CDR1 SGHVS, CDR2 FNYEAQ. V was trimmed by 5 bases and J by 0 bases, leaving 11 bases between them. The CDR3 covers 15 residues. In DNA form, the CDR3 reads TGTGCCAGCAGCACCCAAGCGGGCTCCTACAATGAGCAGTTCTTC. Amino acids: CASSTQAGSYNEQFF. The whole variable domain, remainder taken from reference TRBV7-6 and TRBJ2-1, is GAGVSQSPRYKVTKRGQDVALRCDPISGHVSLYWYRQALGQGPEFLTYFNYEAQQDKSGLPNDRFSAERPEGSISTLTIQRTEQRDSAMYRCASSTQAGSYNEQFFGPGTRLTVL.

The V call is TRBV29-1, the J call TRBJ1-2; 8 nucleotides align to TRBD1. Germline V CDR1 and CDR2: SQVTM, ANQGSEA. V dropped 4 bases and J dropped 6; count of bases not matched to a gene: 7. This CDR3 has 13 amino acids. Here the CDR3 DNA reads TGCAGCGTTGGGGGATGGGGACAGGATGGCTACACCTTC. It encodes CSVGGWGQDGYTF. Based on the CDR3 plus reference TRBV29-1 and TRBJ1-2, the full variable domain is SAVISQKPSRDICQRGTSLTIQCQVDSQVTMMFWYRQQPGQSLTLIATANQGSEATYESGFVIDKFPISRPNLTFSTLTVSNMSPEDSSIYLCSVGGWGQDGYTFGSGTRLTVV.

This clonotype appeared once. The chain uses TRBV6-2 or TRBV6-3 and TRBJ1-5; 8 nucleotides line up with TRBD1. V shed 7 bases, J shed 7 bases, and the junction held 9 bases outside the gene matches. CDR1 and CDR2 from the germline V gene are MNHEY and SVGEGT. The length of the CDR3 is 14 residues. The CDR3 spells CASNHRTGLQPQHF. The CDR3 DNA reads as TGTGCCAGCAACCACCGGACAGGGCTGCAGCCCCAGCATTTT.

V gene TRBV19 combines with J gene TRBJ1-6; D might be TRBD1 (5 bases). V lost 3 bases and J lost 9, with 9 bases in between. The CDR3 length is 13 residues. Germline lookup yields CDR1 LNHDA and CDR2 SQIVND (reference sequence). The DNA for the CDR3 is TGTGCCAGTAGTATCCCTGGGGGTTCACCCCTCCACTTT. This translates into CASSIPGGSPLHF.

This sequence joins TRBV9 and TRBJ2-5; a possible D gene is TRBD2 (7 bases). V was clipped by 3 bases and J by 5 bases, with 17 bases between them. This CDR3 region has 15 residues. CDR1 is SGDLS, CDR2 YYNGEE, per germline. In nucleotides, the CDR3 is TGTGCCAGCAGCGGATCGGGGGGCAGGGAGGAGACCCAGTACTTC. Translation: CASSGSGGREETQYF.

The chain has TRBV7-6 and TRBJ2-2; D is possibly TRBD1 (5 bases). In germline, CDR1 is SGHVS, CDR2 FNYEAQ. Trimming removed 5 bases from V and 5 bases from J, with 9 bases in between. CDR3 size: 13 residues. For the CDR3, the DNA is TGTGCCAGCAGCGGTAGGGGTACCGGGGAGCTGTTTTTT. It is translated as CASSGRGTGELFF.

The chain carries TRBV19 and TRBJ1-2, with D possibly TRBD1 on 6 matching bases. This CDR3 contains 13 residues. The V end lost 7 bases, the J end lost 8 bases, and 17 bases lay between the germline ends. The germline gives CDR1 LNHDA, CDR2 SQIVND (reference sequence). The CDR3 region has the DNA TGTGCCAGTACCCAACGGCAGGGGCGAGGCTACACCTTC. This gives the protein CASTQRQGRGYTF.

The DNA of the CDR3 is TGTGCCGGTAGGGACAACCAAGAGACCCAGTACTTC. Protein: CAGRDNQETQYF. The J gene is TRBJ2-5, the V gene TRBV5-4; TRBD1 might be the D (6 bases). Germline V gene lookup returns CDR1 SGHNT and CDR2 YYREEE (reference sequence). Trimming took off 10 bases at V and 0 bases at J, with 10 bases between the two ends. The CDR3 spans 12 residues.

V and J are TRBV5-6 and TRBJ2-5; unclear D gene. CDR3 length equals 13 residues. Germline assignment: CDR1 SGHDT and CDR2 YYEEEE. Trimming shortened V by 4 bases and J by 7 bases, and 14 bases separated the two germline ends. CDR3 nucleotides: TGTGCCAGCAGCCCCGTCCCCGGCGGGACCCAGTACTTC. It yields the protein CASSPVPGGTQYF. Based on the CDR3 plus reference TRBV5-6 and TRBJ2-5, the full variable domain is DAGVTQSPTHLIKTRGQQVTLRCSPKSGHDTVSWYQQALGQGPQFIFQYYEEEERQRGNFPDRFSGHQFPNYSSELNVNALLLGDSALYLCASSPVPGGTQYFGPGTRLLVL.

The CDR3 reads CASSLFGGAGETQYF. The CDR3 DNA reads TGTGCCAGCAGCTTATTTGGCGGGGCTGGAGAGACCCAGTACTTC. V is TRBV7-2 and J is TRBJ2-5, with D possibly TRBD2 on 6 matching bases. Germline V lookup: CDR1 SGHTA, CDR2 FQGNSA. Deletions cut 2 bases from V and 4 bases from J, with 14 bases between. The CDR3 contains 15 residues.

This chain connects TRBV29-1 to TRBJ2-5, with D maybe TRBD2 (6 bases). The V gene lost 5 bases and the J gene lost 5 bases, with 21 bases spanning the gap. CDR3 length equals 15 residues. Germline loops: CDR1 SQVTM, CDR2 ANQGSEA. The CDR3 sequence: CSVKIPDRGRETQYF. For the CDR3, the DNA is TGCAGCGTTAAGATCCCAGATCGGGGGAGGGAGACCCAGTACTTC.

The CDR3 DNA is TGCAGCGTCGAAAGATCAGGGGGGACTGGAGATACGCAGTATTTT. Translating gives CSVERSGGTGDTQYF. This chain joins TRBV29-1 and TRBJ2-3, with TRBD1 as a possible D gene (7 bases). This CDR3 has 15 amino acids. Per the germline V gene, CDR1 is SQVTM and CDR2 is ANQGSEA. V lost 6 bases and J 5 bases, leaving 21 bases between the germline ends.

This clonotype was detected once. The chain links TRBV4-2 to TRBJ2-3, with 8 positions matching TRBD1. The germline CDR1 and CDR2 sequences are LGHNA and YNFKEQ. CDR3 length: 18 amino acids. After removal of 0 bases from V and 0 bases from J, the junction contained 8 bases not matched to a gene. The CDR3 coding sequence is TGTGCCAGCAGCCAAGAAAGTGCAACAGGGGGAAGCACAGATACGCAGTATTTT. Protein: CASSQESATGGSTDTQYF.

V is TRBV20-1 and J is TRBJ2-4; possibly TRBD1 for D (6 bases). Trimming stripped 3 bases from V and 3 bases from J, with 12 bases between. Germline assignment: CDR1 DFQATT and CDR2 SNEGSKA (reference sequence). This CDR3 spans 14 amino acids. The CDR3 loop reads CSARGQGHKNIQYF. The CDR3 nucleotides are TGCAGTGCTAGGGGGCAGGGGCACAAAAACATTCAGTACTTC.

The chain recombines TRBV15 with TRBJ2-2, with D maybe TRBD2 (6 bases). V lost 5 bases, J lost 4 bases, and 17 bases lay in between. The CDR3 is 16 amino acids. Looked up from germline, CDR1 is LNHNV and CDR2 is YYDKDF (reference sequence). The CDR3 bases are TGTGCCACCAGCCCCCGGGGCGGGACGGGCACCGGGGAGCTGTTTTTT. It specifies CATSPRGGTGTGELFF.

The CDR3 DNA follows: TGCAGCGTTAGTGTCTGGGACAGCTCGGTCCAGTTCTTC. Translated: CSVSVWDSSVQFF. The chain combines TRBV29-1 with TRBJ2-5; TRBD1 aligns across 7 bases. The end of the DNA is better explained by TRBJ2-1, so the J call may be wrong. Germline loops: CDR1 SQVTM, CDR2 ANQGSEA. The CDR3 is made up of 13 amino acids.

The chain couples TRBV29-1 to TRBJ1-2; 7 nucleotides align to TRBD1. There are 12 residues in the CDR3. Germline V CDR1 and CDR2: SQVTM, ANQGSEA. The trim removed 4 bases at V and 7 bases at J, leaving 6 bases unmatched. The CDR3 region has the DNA TGCAGCGTTGGCTGGCAGGGGGTTGGCTACACCTTC. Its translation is CSVGWQGVGYTF.

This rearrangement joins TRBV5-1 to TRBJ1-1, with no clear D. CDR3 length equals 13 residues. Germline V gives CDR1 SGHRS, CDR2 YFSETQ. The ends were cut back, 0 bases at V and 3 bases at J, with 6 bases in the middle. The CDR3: CASSLGQDTEAFF. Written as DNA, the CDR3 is TGCGCCAGCAGCTTGGGGCAGGACACTGAAGCTTTCTTT.

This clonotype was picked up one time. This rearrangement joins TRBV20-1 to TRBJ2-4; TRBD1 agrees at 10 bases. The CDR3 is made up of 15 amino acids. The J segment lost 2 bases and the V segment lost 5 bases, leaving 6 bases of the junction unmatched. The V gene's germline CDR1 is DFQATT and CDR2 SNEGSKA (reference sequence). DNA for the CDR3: TGCAGTGCTCCCGGGACAGGGGAAACCAAAAACATTCAGTACTTC. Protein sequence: CSAPGTGETKNIQYF.